The clone carrying this T cell receptor (beta chain) was detected ten times or more. These data come from a study of CD8+CD57+ T cells in acquired aplastic anemia. Study summary: Where healthy donors were concerned, CD4+ cells averaged about 10 million reads.

TCR beta VDJ and CDR3 were profiled, and genomic DNA was the template. TCRdb re-called the reads with MiXCR, one entry per CDR3 protein. Of approximately 160,000 distinct CDR3 sequences in the sample, around 45% were seen once. This CDR3 has 14 amino acids. Germline CDR1 is DFQATT and CDR2 is SNEGSKA (reference sequence). V was trimmed by 4 bases and J by 1 base, leaving 13 bases between them. What was sequenced was sorted CD4+, CD8+, or CD8+CD57+ T cells (not recorded which) from PBMCs. This clonotype was sampled from a human donor in good health. The rearrangement uses TRBV20-1 and TRBJ2-5, with D hard to call. CDR3 DNA: TGCAGTGCTATAATCCTCGGCGGCCAAGAGACCCAGTACTTC. Protein: CSAIILGGQETQYF.